This TCR beta chain was captured by sequencing in a study of blood T cell repertoires in COVID-19. Whole-study context: COVID-19 samples, acute and convalescent, were from the United States, Italy and Spain.

The CDR3 covers 12 residues. From germline, CDR1 is MNHEY and CDR2 SVGEGT. V dropped 6 bases and J dropped 6 bases, with 10 bases sitting between them. Generated by immunoSEQ multiplex PCR, the TCRdb table keeps only in-frame clones and is missing some. The sample yields approximately 93,000 clones, 77% seen once. Sample: peripheral blood. The clonotype was recovered from a woman aged 80 or over with acute or convalescent COVID-19. This rearrangement joins TRBV6-2 or TRBV6-3 to TRBJ2-3, with TRBD1 as a possible D gene (5 bases). CDR3 residues: CASSWGYDTQYF. For the CDR3, the DNA is TGTGCCAGCAGCTGGGGCTACGATACGCAGTATTTT.